This T cell receptor (beta chain) was identified during a study of T cell responses to AZD1222 COVID-19 vaccine. Study results and caveats: Among the donors, most were white British and more were female, and clonal diversity was possibly underestimated.

Method: immunoSEQ multiplex PCR; TCRdb's copy keeps in-frame clones and lacks some. Of around 150,000 clones in the sample, more than 75% were seen once. Of note for this clone: Its cognate antigen is unknown.

Germline lookup yields CDR1 SGHTA and CDR2 FQGNSA. This CDR3 has 17 residues. The V gene end was trimmed by 6 bases and the J gene end by 2 bases; junction bases not matched to a gene: 10. This material consisted of peripheral blood, taken on day 0 of AZD1222 vaccination. V is TRBV7-2 and J is TRBJ2-3; 11 nucleotides agree with TRBD2. This TCR was recovered from an adult in good health. CDR3 loop: CASSPLIAGGLTDTQYF. The CDR3 DNA reads TGTGCCAGCAGTCCACTTATAGCGGGAGGGCTCACAGATACGCAGTATTTT.